This T cell receptor (beta chain) originates from a study of CD8+CD57+ T cells in acquired aplastic anemia. Study-level findings and limits: In common between the patients and the controls were some 29 CD8+ CDR3 sequences.

Using genomic DNA as the template, TCR beta VDJ and CDR3 profiling was carried out. TCRdb reanalysed the reads using MiXCR and keeps one entry per CDR3 protein. Of approximately 58,000 distinct CDR3 sequences in the sample, about 56% were seen once. Notes on this clonotype: The antigen is unknown.

For sequencing, patients were chosen who had shown expansion of CD8+CD57+ cells by flow cytometry. Blood sampling was performed on the patients, and none of them had received therapy by then. The sequencing sample was made of sorted CD4+, CD8+, or CD8+CD57+ T cells (not recorded which) from PBMCs. This clonotype was sampled from a human donor with aplastic anemia.

This chain's CDR3 is CASSGQDGYTF. As DNA, the CDR3 is TGTGCCAGTAGTGGGCAGGATGGCTACACCTTC. The chain uses TRBV19 and TRBJ1-2; D remains unclear. CDR1 and CDR2 (germline): LNHDA, SQIVND (reference sequence). The ends were cut back, 5 bases at V and 6 bases at J, with 7 bases in the middle. This CDR3 is 11 amino acids long. The entire variable domain, with the rest obtained from reference TRBV19 and TRBJ1-2, is as follows: DGGITQSPKYLFRKEGQNVTLSCEQNLNHDAMYWYRQDPGQGLRLIYYSQIVNDFQKGDIAEGYSVSREKKESFPLTVTSAQKNPTAFYLCASSGQDGYTFGSGTRLTVV.